The clone carrying this T cell receptor (beta chain) has a single count. Its antigen is currently unknown. Using immunoSEQ multiplex PCR, the repertoire was profiled, and TCRdb retains in-frame clones only, with some absent. The table shows about 76,000 clones, with just over 90% occurring only once. These data come from a study of resident and recirculating memory T cells in vitiligo. The CDR3 has 15 residues. The V gene's germline CDR1 is MGHRA and CDR2 YSYEKL. Between the trimmed V and J ends, which lost 1 base and 3 bases, there was a span of 12 bases. Notes on the study in general: No single dominant TCR clone appeared; lesion clonality varied.

The sequenced material came from blood. The chain recombines TRBV4-1 with TRBJ1-2; D unresolved. This TCR was recovered from a male donor with vitiligo. CDR3 in amino acids: CASSQARTDYYGYTF. In DNA, the CDR3 is TGCGCCAGCAGCCAAGCCCGGACTGACTACTATGGCTACACCTTC.